What follows are 30 T cell receptor beta chains derived from one specimen sequenced in a study of regulatory T cells in long-lasting Graves disease. Building the TCR beta libraries relied on iRepertoire HTBI primers, and CDR3 regions underwent Arm-PCR. TCRdb re-called the multiplex PCR reads through MiXCR, storing one row per CDR3 protein. This sample has fewer than 650,000 distinct CDR3 sequences, with around 15% found just once. Time point denoted: newly diagnosed GD, antithyroid drugs for less than 3 months. There was RNA extracted from PBMCs, and the TCR library was made from it. These same data were also listed under a study on T cells in Graves' hyperthyroidism and ophthalmopathy.

The specimen comprised peripheral blood mononuclear cells (PBMCs), sampled at new diagnosis, from a patient treated with antithyroid drugs. These receptors came from a woman in her 30s with Graves disease.

This clonotype was recorded many times. The chain has TRBV12-3 or TRBV12-4 and TRBJ2-7; 13 nucleotides align to TRBD2. The CDR3 is made up of 15 amino acids. Trimming took 5 bases from V and 5 from J; bases not matched to a gene: 6. The CDR3 DNA reads as TGTGCCAGCAGTCCCAGACTAGCGGGAGGTGACGAGCAGTACTTC. Its protein product is CASSPRLAGGDEQYF.

This clonotype was detected a few times. The rearrangement links TRBV5-1 to TRBJ2-1; TRBD2 aligns across 7 bases. V trimming: 0 bases; J trimming: 7 bases; junction bases outside the gene matches: 1. Germline V gene data show CDR1 as SGHRS and CDR2 as YFSETQ. The CDR3 is 13 residues long. CDR3 bases: TGCGCCAGCAGCTTGGGGACTAGGAATGAGCAGTTCTTC. It encodes CASSLGTRNEQFF.

The rearrangement uses TRBV20-1 and TRBJ1-2; D uncertain. From germline, CDR1 is DFQATT and CDR2 SNEGSKA (reference sequence). The CDR3 totals 10 residues. With 3 bases removed from V and 4 bases from J, the gap between germline ends came to 3 bases. CDR3 region: CSARSYGYTF. CDR3 DNA: TGCAGTGCTAGGAGCTATGGCTACACCTTC.

A note on this clonotype: A much larger clone sits a single nucleotide away, making a read error possible. This chain joins TRBV2 and TRBJ2-5, with a weak D call TRBD2 (5 bases). Germline V gene sequence: CDR1 SNHLY, CDR2 FYNNEI. V shed 3 bases and J shed 7 bases, with 15 bases lying between them. This CDR3 has 14 residues. The CDR3 sequence is CASSEVGGRGTQYF. The CDR3 DNA sequence: TGTGCCAGCAGTGAGGTGGGCGGACGGGGGACCCAGTACTTC. The full variable domain, with the rest looked up from reference TRBV2 and TRBJ2-5, is EPEVTQTPSHQVTQMGQEVILRCVPISNHLYFYWYRQILGQKVEFLVSFYNNEISEKSEIFDDQFSVERPDGSNFTLKIRSTKLEDSAMYFCASSEVGGRGTQYFGPGTRLLVL.

Many counts were recorded for this clonotype. The rearrangement links TRBV2 to TRBJ2-7; a possible D gene is TRBD1 (6 bases). Trimming took 6 bases from V and 7 from J, leaving 16 bases between them. This CDR3 comprises 13 residues. The germline gives CDR1 SNHLY, CDR2 FYNNEI. CDR3 protein: CASSTTGLREQYF. The DNA for the CDR3 is TGTGCCAGCAGCACCACAGGGCTGAGGGAGCAGTACTTC.

The table lists this clonotype with many counts. V and J are TRBV6-9 and TRBJ2-2; 7 bases align to TRBD2. The CDR3 contains 16 residues. Trimming took 3 bases from V and 0 from J; bases not matched to a gene: 4. Germline lookup yields CDR1 MNHGY and CDR2 SVAAGI. CDR3 sequence reads: CASSYPSGTNTGELFF. Written as DNA, the CDR3 is TGTGCCAGCAGTTACCCTAGCGGAACGAACACCGGGGAGCTGTTTTTT.

About this clonotype itself: Given a much more abundant clone one base away, this may be a read error. This chain connects TRBV12-3 or TRBV12-4 to TRBJ1-2, with D possibly matching TRBD1 (6 bases). The ends were cut back, 6 bases at V and 8 bases at J, with 13 bases in the middle. This CDR3 has 12 amino acids. The CDR3 region has the DNA TGTGCCAGCAGCCCCAGCGGGGGCGGCTACACCTTC. Amino acids: CASSPSGGGYTF.

This clonotype has at least ten counts. The gene calls are TRBV28 and TRBJ1-1; no definite D call. Germline V gives CDR1 MDHEN, CDR2 SYDVKM. The length of the CDR3 is 11 residues. In nucleotides, the CDR3 is TGTGGGGCCCGGTCATCCACTGAAGCTTTCTTT. Amino acids: CGARSSTEAFF.

For the CDR3, the DNA is TGTGCCAGCACTCGGGACAGGGGCACCTATGGCTACACCTTC. This sequence encodes CASTRDRGTYGYTF. The rearrangement links TRBV2 to TRBJ1-2; 10 bases map to TRBD1. The CDR3 has 14 residues. The trim removed 7 bases at V and 4 bases at J, leaving 6 bases unmatched. CDR1 is SNHLY and CDR2 is FYNNEI in the germline V gene.

The J gene is TRBJ2-1, the V gene TRBV10-2, with 7 bases fitting TRBD2. There are 14 residues in the CDR3. The V and J ends lost 8 bases and 4 bases, in that order; junction bases with no gene match: 8. Per germline, CDR1 WSHSY and CDR2 SAAADI. CDR3 region: CASSVAGLYNEQFF. The CDR3 DNA reads as TGCGCCAGCTCGGTAGCGGGCCTATACAATGAGCAGTTCTTC.

This clonotype has only a few counts. This chain links TRBV20-1 with TRBJ1-2; D gene ambiguous. Trimming took off 8 bases at V and 0 bases at J, with 4 bases between the two ends. The length of the CDR3 is 10 residues. The germline CDR1 and CDR2 sequences are DFQATT and SNEGSKA (reference sequence). CDR3: CSPSNYGYTF. CDR3 DNA sequence: TGCAGTCCTTCTAACTATGGCTACACCTTC.

A note on this clonotype: A much larger clone differs by one base, so this may be a read error. The chain recombines TRBV20-1 with TRBJ1-2; TRBD1 matches at 7 bases. The V gene's germline CDR1 is DFQATT and CDR2 SNEGSKA (reference sequence). CDR3 length: 13 amino acids. CDR3: CSASVGTADGCTF. CDR3 bases: TGCAGTGCTAGTGTCGGGACAGCGGATGGCTGCACCTTC.

The genes are TRBV19 and TRBJ1-2; D possibly corresponds to TRBD1 (6 bases). Germline CDR1 is LNHDA and CDR2 is SQIVND (reference sequence). Trimming left V 3 bases short and J 6 bases short, with 8 bases between. The length of the CDR3 is 12 residues. The DNA of the CDR3 is TGTGCCAGTAGTATGTCAGGGGATGGCTACACCTTC. Residues: CASSMSGDGYTF.

This clonotype was seen repeatedly, ten times or more. The chain is built from TRBV10-3 and TRBJ2-5; no definite D call. Trimming left V 6 bases short and J 4 bases short, with 9 bases between. Germline CDR1 and CDR2: ENHRY and SYGVKD. The CDR3 is made up of 12 amino acids. The CDR3 reads CAISFDGETQYF. CDR3 in DNA: TGTGCCATCAGCTTCGATGGAGAGACCCAGTACTTC.

On this clonotype: This may stem from a read error, because a much larger clone lies one nucleotide away. This chain joins TRBV2 and TRBJ1-5, with D possibly matching TRBD1 (5 bases). The CDR3 has 13 amino acids. CDR1 and CDR2 (germline): SNHLY, FYNNEI. The CDR3 coding sequence is TGTGCCAGCAGCGAAGAACAGGATCAGCCCCAGCATTTT. Translated: CASSEEQDQPQHF.

This clonotype was counted a few times. The rearrangement joins TRBV7-3 to TRBJ1-2, with 7 bases aligning to TRBD1. Per germline, CDR1 SGHTA and CDR2 FQGTGA. Trimming at V came to 5 bases and at J to 6 bases, leaving 9 bases not matched to a gene. This CDR3 has 14 amino acids. CDR3 residues: CASSPTGVLNGYTF. The DNA for the CDR3 is TGTGCCAGCAGCCCTACAGGGGTACTGAATGGCTACACCTTC.

There are a few counts of this clonotype. The gene calls are TRBV15 and TRBJ1-1, with no clear D. Between the trimmed V and J ends, which lost 0 bases and 5 bases, there was a span of 19 bases. CDR3 length: 17 amino acids. Per germline, CDR1 LNHNV and CDR2 YYDKDF (reference sequence). Here the CDR3 reads CATSRDLSPGWRTEAFF. The DNA of the CDR3 is TGTGCCACCAGCAGAGATCTCTCCCCCGGGTGGCGGACTGAAGCTTTCTTT.

The chain is built from TRBV28 and TRBJ1-2, with a weak D call TRBD1 (6 bases). Germline V gene data show CDR1 as MDHEN and CDR2 as SYDVKM. The V end was cut by 5 bases, the J end by 4 bases, with 20 bases between. This CDR3 is 16 amino acids long. This CDR3 is CASSEEGGGGIYGYTF. Written as DNA, the CDR3 is TGTGCCAGCAGTGAGGAAGGGGGTGGGGGAATCTATGGCTACACCTTC.

Many counts were recorded for this clonotype. V is TRBV7-9 and J is TRBJ2-4; D unresolved. Per germline, CDR1 SEHNR and CDR2 FQNEAQ (reference sequence). Trimming took 1 base from V and 8 from J, leaving 9 bases between them. The CDR3 has 13 amino acids. Written as DNA, the CDR3 is TGTGCCAGCAGCTTAGTCTTTCCGGACATTCAGTACTTC. The encoded protein is CASSLVFPDIQYF.

This clonotype was counted many times. The chain joins TRBV24-1 to TRBJ1-5; 9 nucleotides match TRBD1. The germline V gene encodes CDR1 KGHDR and CDR2 SFDVKD. This CDR3 has 15 amino acids. V dropped 4 bases and J dropped 6; count of bases not matched to a gene: 6. The CDR3 spells CATSEPGQGSQPQHF. CDR3 sequence (DNA): TGTGCCACCAGTGAACCGGGACAGGGTAGTCAGCCCCAGCATTTT.

This clonotype occurred a few times. V is TRBV28 and J is TRBJ2-1; TRBD2 aligns across 11 bases. The CDR3 extends over 17 amino acids. V shed 3 bases and J 5 bases; nucleotides not matched to a gene: 9. The germline V gene encodes CDR1 MDHEN and CDR2 SYDVKM. The CDR3 DNA reads as TGTGCCAGCAGTTTTAGCGGGAGGGCCCCAAGGGACAATGAGCAGTTCTTC. Translation: CASSFSGRAPRDNEQFF.

This clonotype has a count of ten or more. The chain combines TRBV11-2 with TRBJ2-3; 7 bases align to TRBD2. Germline-derived CDR1 and CDR2 are SGHAT and FQNNGV. The CDR3 spans 15 residues. V dropped 7 bases and J dropped 4; count of bases not matched to a gene: 11. CDR3 sequence reads: CASNSRGSYADTQYF. CDR3 nucleotide sequence: TGTGCCAGCAACTCACGCGGGAGTTACGCAGATACGCAGTATTTT.

This chain connects TRBV12-3 or TRBV12-4 to TRBJ1-2, with D perhaps matching TRBD1 (6 bases). The CDR3 has 13 amino acids. Trimming pared 6 bases from V and 7 bases from J, leaving 15 bases between. The CDR3 DNA follows: TGTGCCAGCAGCGACACAGGGCGGAGTGGCTACACCTTC. Its protein product is CASSDTGRSGYTF.

This clonotype was seen ten or more times. The chain joins TRBV12-3 or TRBV12-4 to TRBJ2-1, with no clear D. Trimming shortened V by 7 bases and J by 0 bases, and 25 bases separated the two germline ends. The CDR3 length is 19 residues. This chain's CDR3 is CASTTKSDGRLRSYNEQFF. The CDR3 nucleotides are TGTGCCAGCACCACCAAATCGGACGGCCGGCTACGCTCCTACAATGAGCAGTTCTTC.

A few counts support this clonotype. The rearrangement joins TRBV24-1 to TRBJ2-7, with 8 bases fitting TRBD1. This CDR3 spans 15 amino acids. V shed 3 bases, J shed 5 bases, and the junction held 8 bases outside the gene matches. Germline CDR1 is KGHDR and CDR2 is SFDVKD. CDR3 DNA sequence: TGTGCCACCAGTGATCCCCGGGACAGGCTCAACGAGCAGTACTTC. Amino acid sequence: CATSDPRDRLNEQYF.

Many counts were recorded for this clonotype. The chain recombines TRBV20-1 with TRBJ2-2; 10 bases are shared with TRBD2. V trimming: 0 bases; J trimming: 1 base; junction bases outside the gene matches: 8. Germline CDR1 is DFQATT and CDR2 is SNEGSKA (reference sequence). This CDR3 comprises 18 residues. CDR3 in amino acids: CSARDKSSGSWNTGELFF. For the CDR3, the DNA is TGCAGTGCTAGAGATAAGTCTAGCGGGAGTTGGAACACCGGGGAGCTGTTTTTT.

The chain combines TRBV28 with TRBJ2-5, with 9 nucleotides matching TRBD2. V was pared by 5 bases and J by 2 bases, with 18 bases of the junction left unmatched. Germline loops: CDR1 MDHEN, CDR2 SYDVKM. The CDR3 totals 19 residues. In DNA form, the CDR3 reads TGTGCCAGCAGTGAATCCCTAGACTTTAGCGGGAGCAGGCAAGAGACCCAGTACTTC. Translation gives CASSESLDFSGSRQETQYF.

This chain joins TRBV20-1 and TRBJ2-3; D is unclear. Trimming shortened V by 7 bases and J by 0 bases, and 8 bases separated the two germline ends. The CDR3 is made up of 12 amino acids. Germline loops: CDR1 DFQATT, CDR2 SNEGSKA (reference sequence). For the CDR3, the DNA is TGCAGTGGATGGCCTAGCACAGATACGCAGTATTTT. This codes for CSGWPSTDTQYF.

The rearrangement joins TRBV7-8 to TRBJ2-1; D possibly corresponds to TRBD2 (6 bases). V lost 5 bases to trimming and J lost 10 bases, with 18 bases between them. The germline gives CDR1 SGHVS, CDR2 FQNEAQ. The CDR3 spans 14 residues. CDR3 sequence: CASSPLASTQEQFF. In DNA form, the CDR3 reads TGTGCCAGCAGCCCCCTAGCGAGCACACAGGAGCAGTTCTTC.

At least ten counts were recorded for this clonotype. The chain links TRBV3-1 to TRBJ2-7; D gene unclear. The CDR3 is 13 amino acids. Germline lookup yields CDR1 LGHDT and CDR2 YNNKEL (reference sequence). Trimming cost V 1 base and J 3 bases, with 7 bases left between them. The CDR3 protein is CASSQASIYEQYF. DNA of the CDR3: TGTGCCAGCAGCCAAGCCTCGATCTACGAGCAGTACTTC.